Following are 8 T cell receptor beta chains from one sample sequenced in a study of T cell responses to AZD1222 COVID-19 vaccine (dated by TCRdb to about 2021). Library construction relied on the immunoSEQ multiplex PCR assay. The table comes from immuneACCESS by way of TCRdb, which keeps in-frame sequences with V and J called. Part of the clones is missing from these tables; in studies checked, under half for an unresolved V gene and the rest for unknown reasons. The sample has more than 85,000 clones on record, around 93% of them singletons. The ten largest clones represent over 6.5% of the sample. According to the study, the label for this sample's time point signals: baseline before first vaccination. The source was peripheral blood, collected on day 0 of AZD1222 vaccination. All receptors come from an adult in good health.

Comment on this clone: Other DNA sequences from this sample encode an identical CDR3 as well. The chain couples TRBV29-1 to TRBJ1-2; D is unclear. CDR1 is SQVTM and CDR2 is ANQGSEA in the germline V gene. V was trimmed by 0 bases and J by 6 bases, leaving 2 bases between them. The CDR3 loop spans 10 amino acids. CDR3 loop: CSVEDNGYTF. The CDR3 DNA is TGCAGCGTTGAAGACAATGGCTACACCTTC.

CDR3 DNA sequence: TGTGCCAGTAGTATCCCCGGAGATAGCAATCAGCCCCAGCATTTT. Encoded protein: CASSIPGDSNQPQHF. The chain recombines TRBV19 with TRBJ1-5; no reliable D call. V lost 3 bases, J lost 0 bases, and 9 bases lay in between. Germline assignment: CDR1 LNHDA and CDR2 SQIVND (reference sequence). This CDR3 has 15 residues.

The V and J genes are TRBV3-1 (or the pseudogene TRBV3-2) and TRBJ2-5; 9 bases agree with TRBD2. CDR1 LGHDT and CDR2 YNNKEL come from the germline V gene (reference sequence). CDR3 length: 16 amino acids. V trimming: 1 base; J trimming: 5 bases; junction bases outside the gene matches: 8. The CDR3 sequence is CASSQVSGGWAETQYF. The CDR3 region has the DNA TGTGCCAGCAGCCAAGTGAGCGGGGGGTGGGCGGAGACCCAGTACTTC.

V gene TRBV5-1 combines with J gene TRBJ1-1, with D perhaps TRBD1 (6 bases). V was trimmed by 0 bases and J by 6 bases, leaving 15 bases between them. Per germline, CDR1 SGHRS and CDR2 YFSETQ. The CDR3 is 15 residues long. The DNA for the CDR3 is TGCGCCAGCAGCTTGGGGACAGACCGGAGGGCTGAAGCTTTCTTT. Residues: CASSLGTDRRAEAFF.

In DNA, the CDR3 is TGCGCCAGCAGCCGCACGGGGGCCGAGAGCTATGGCTACACCTTC. Protein: CASSRTGAESYGYTF. The chain links TRBV5-1 to TRBJ1-2, with a tentative D call TRBD1 (6 bases). The germline CDR1 and CDR2 sequences are SGHRS and YFSETQ. V lost 4 bases and J 4 bases, leaving 17 bases between the germline ends. This CDR3 is 15 amino acids long.

The chain has TRBV28 and TRBJ2-5; D remains unclear. Trimming pared 6 bases from V and 2 bases from J, leaving 10 bases between. The CDR3 consists of 13 residues. Germline V gene lookup returns CDR1 MDHEN and CDR2 SYDVKM. The CDR3 DNA sequence: TGTGCCAGCAGATCGGCCCCGCAAGAGACCCAGTACTTC. Residues: CASRSAPQETQYF.

This chain links TRBV30 with TRBJ1-2, with D perhaps TRBD1 (5 bases). V lost 6 bases to trimming and J lost 4 bases, with 18 bases between them. Germline-derived CDR1 and CDR2 are GTSNPN and SVGIG (reference sequence). CDR3 length: 14 residues. The DNA of the CDR3 is TGTGCCTGCCCCCTCGGGGGTATTAGCTATGGCTACACCTTC. It specifies CACPLGGISYGYTF.

This clone was found a few times. The chain employs TRBV29-1 and TRBJ1-1; no firm D call. Germline lookup yields CDR1 SQVTM and CDR2 ANQGSEA. This CDR3 is built from 13 residues. V was trimmed by 5 bases and J by 6 bases, leaving 16 bases between them. The chain's CDR3 is CSVSPTQRAEAFF. The DNA for the CDR3 is TGCAGCGTTTCCCCCACCCAAAGGGCTGAAGCTTTCTTT.